These T cell receptor beta chains were read from a single sample in a study of shared clonotypes between healthy human individuals. Only in-frame clones appear in the TCRdb table, and some are missing; sequencing was by immunoSEQ multiplex PCR. Of hundreds of thousands of clones detected, approximately 96% appear once; the ten largest clones hold less than 0.13%. The sample was naive CD8+ T cells sorted from blood. These receptors came from a woman in her thirties in good health. Each CDR3 is given with its conserved first and last residue. D genes are given only for firm matches. A clone size is listed for some rows: how often the clone was seen (once, few, many), or a class if it is expanded.

>TRBJ1-1|once|NA|TRBV4-1
CASSQERRGRGTEAFF
>TRBJ2-7|NA|NA|TRBV4-1
CASSQVQGRTYEQYF
>TRBJ1-4|NA|NA|TRBV7-3
CASSPTRGVGNEKLFF
>TRBJ2-7|NA|NA|TRBV5-1
CASSLVAEGYEQYF
>TRBJ1-6|NA|NA|TRBV4-1
CASSQNQGSPSPLHF
>TRBJ2-7|NA|NA|TRBV2
CASSLSLDHRNYEQYF
>TRBJ2-7|NA|NA|TRBV20-1
CSARLISEQYF
>TRBJ1-5|NA|TRBD1|TRBV27
CASSPGTGGNQPQHF
>TRBJ2-7|NA|NA|TRBV5-4
CASSLYELAYEQYF
>TRBJ2-5|NA|TRBD1|TRBV28
CASSRDRGDMETQYF
>TRBJ1-2|NA|NA|TRBV13
CASSLSREANYGYTF
>TRBJ2-7|NA|TRBD2|TRBV9
CASSGTSGERTSSYEQYF
>TRBJ2-1|once|TRBD1|TRBV27
CASSLGTVNEQFF
>TRBJ1-2|NA|TRBD1|TRBV7-9
CASSHGTGGFTDYGYTF
>TRBJ1-5|few|NA|TRBV28
CASRPTGRFNQPQHF
>TRBJ2-7|once|TRBD2|TRBV7-2
CASSLAAGGPYEQYF
>TRBJ2-1|NA|NA|TRBV29-1
CSVDTGINEQFF
>TRBJ2-2|NA|NA|TRBV27
CASSEAGELFF
>TRBJ1-5|NA|TRBD1|TRBV7-2
CASSRMDGTGVMQPQHF
>TRBJ1-2|NA|TRBD1|TRBV13
CASSLGVAGTGNGYTF
>TRBJ2-7|NA|NA|TRBV2
CASRGGPGRLDARQYF
>TRBJ2-7|NA|TRBD2|TRBV7-2
CASSQGGVYEQYF
>TRBJ2-1|NA|TRBD2|TRBV5-8
CASTSGTSGFNEQFF
>TRBJ2-3|NA|NA|TRBV25-1
CASSEGVGGTDTQYF
>NA|NA|NA|TRBV20-1
CSAREHYEQYF